These 27 T cell receptor beta chains share one sample of origin, sequenced in a study of T cell repertoires in aging, cancer and after chemotherapy. TRB rearrangements spanning V, D and J were amplified using mixed TRB-A/B primers. TCRdb ran MiXCR on the multiplex PCR reads and lists one entry per CDR3 protein. The sample lists roughly 3,100 distinct CDR3 sequences; roughly 21% were seen once. Peripheral blood genomic DNA, not sorted cells or RNA, was the template. Source material: blood. The receptors originated from a human donor with a solid tumor.

This clonotype was counted a few times. The chain uses TRBV6-5 and TRBJ2-4, with a tentative D call TRBD2 (6 bases). This CDR3 region has 16 residues. The germline CDR1 and CDR2 sequences are MNHEY and SVGAGI. Deletions cut 5 bases from V and 0 bases from J, with 14 bases between. The DNA of the CDR3 is TGTGCCAGCAGTGGGGAAGTGGGAGGAGCCAAAAACATTCAGTACTTC. Translation: CASSGEVGGAKNIQYF.

The gene calls are TRBV5-1 and TRBJ2-7; 9 bases are shared with TRBD1. Trimming removed 2 bases from V and 3 bases from J; junction bases left unmatched: 3. The CDR3 length is 14 residues. The germline gives CDR1 SGHRS, CDR2 YFSETQ. CDR3 coding DNA: TGCGCCAGCAGCTTAGTGGGACAGGGCTACGAGCAGTACTTC. Amino acids: CASSLVGQGYEQYF.

This clonotype appeared a few times. The J gene is TRBJ1-2, the V gene TRBV6-1, with 7 bases that match TRBD1. The germline V gene has CDR1 MNHNS and CDR2 SASEGT. The CDR3 totals 15 residues. Trimming removed 1 base from V and 4 bases from J; junction bases left unmatched: 6. The CDR3 here is CASSEGRGRGYGYTF. The CDR3 nucleotides read TGTGCCAGCAGTGAAGGGAGGGGGCGCGGCTATGGCTACACCTTC.

Of note for this clonotype: A much larger clonotype is one base distant, so this may be a read error. The J gene is TRBJ2-7, the V gene TRBV10-3; tentatively, D is TRBD1 (5 bases). The CDR3 is 13 amino acids. Germline assignment: CDR1 ENHRY and CDR2 SYGVKD. V lost 4 bases and J lost 7, with 14 bases in between. CDR3 in DNA: TGTGCCATCAGTGGGGGCCCGGAGTTAGAGCAGTACTTC. It codes for CAISGGPELEQYF.

As to this clonotype: A much larger clone lies a single base off, so this may be a read error. The chain is built from TRBV30 and TRBJ1-4, with a possible D match to TRBD1 (5 bases). Germline V lookup: CDR1 GTSNPN, CDR2 SVGIG (reference sequence). The CDR3 runs 14 residues. Trimming stripped 1 base from V and 7 bases from J, with 13 bases between. CDR3 sequence reads: CAWSAGLEVEKLFF. The CDR3 DNA reads TGTGCCTGGAGTGCAGGGCTAGAGGTTGAAAAACTGTTTTTT.

This clonotype rates as medium-sized. The chain employs TRBV6-5 and TRBJ1-2, with no clear D. From germline, CDR1 is MNHEY and CDR2 SVGAGI. Deletions cut 2 bases from V and 1 base from J, with 8 bases between. CDR3 length: 14 amino acids. CDR3 DNA sequence: TGTGCCAGCAGTTACGACGCGGTTAACTATGGCTACACCTTC. Protein product: CASSYDAVNYGYTF.

This clonotype was picked up a small number of times. V gene TRBV4-1 combines with J gene TRBJ2-2; 10 bases fit TRBD1. Germline V gene data show CDR1 as MGHRA and CDR2 as YSYEKL. This CDR3 has 15 residues. V shed 8 bases, J shed 7 bases, and the junction held 10 bases outside the gene matches. The CDR3 is CASFPTGQGHGELFF. The CDR3 DNA is TGCGCCAGCTTCCCAACGGGACAGGGGCACGGGGAGCTGTTTTTT.

This clonotype is medium-sized within its sample. The genes are TRBV6-5 and TRBJ2-7; no definite D call. Germline assignment: CDR1 MNHEY and CDR2 SVGAGI. Trimming stripped 6 bases from V and 2 bases from J, with 26 bases between. This CDR3 comprises 18 residues. For the CDR3, the DNA is TGTGCCAGCAGCCCCAATGACCCAAGGCGGAAGTCCCCCTACGAGCAGTACTTC. Translating gives CASSPNDPRRKSPYEQYF.

About this clonotype: Because the CDR3's place on the DNA is in doubt, the DNA is left out and the CDR3 is given as listed by TCRdb. V gene TRBV30 combines with J gene TRBJ2-3; TRBD2, the table's D call, was not compared with the DNA. In germline, CDR1 is GTSNPN, CDR2 SVGIG (reference sequence). Including both end residues, the CDR3 is 17 amino acids long. This CDR3 is CACASSPRGGRGNTQYF.

This clonotype ranks as medium-sized. The rearrangement uses TRBV29-1 and TRBJ1-2, with 7 nucleotides matching TRBD1. The germline gives CDR1 SQVTM, CDR2 ANQGSEA. This CDR3 region has 15 residues. Unmatched junction bases numbered 12, after V lost 4 bases and J lost 4 bases. CDR3 coding DNA: TGCAGCGTTGGACGCCTCAACAGGGGTACCTATGGCTACACCTTC. It translates to CSVGRLNRGTYGYTF. The full variable domain, its missing parts supplied by reference TRBV29-1 and TRBJ1-2, is SAVISQKPSRDICQRGTSLTIQCQVDSQVTMMFWYRQQPGQSLTLIATANQGSEATYESGFVIDKFPISRPNLTFSTLTVSNMSPEDSSIYLCSVGRLNRGTYGYTFGSGTRLTVV.

Relative to its sample, this clonotype is medium-sized. The chain has TRBV6-4 and TRBJ2-6; D unclear. V was cut by 5 bases and J by 2 bases, with 7 bases left in between. There are 14 residues in the CDR3. The germline V gene has CDR1 MRHNA and CDR2 SNTAGT. The chain's CDR3 is CASSNSAGANVLTF. In DNA, the CDR3 is TGTGCCAGCAGTAACAGCGCTGGGGCCAACGTCCTGACTTTC.

This clonotype is medium-sized by share. This chain connects TRBV12-3 or TRBV12-4 to TRBJ2-3; D ambiguous. The V and J ends lost 2 bases and 0 bases respectively, with 12 bases between them. The CDR3 spans 16 residues. The CDR3 sequence is CASSLTGRLSTDTQYF. CDR3 DNA: TGTGCCAGCAGTTTAACCGGCAGGCTTAGCACAGATACGCAGTATTTT.

This clonotype was seen only a few times. This chain connects TRBV6-5 to TRBJ2-5; D perhaps matches TRBD2 (5 bases). This CDR3 is 12 amino acids long. Germline CDR1 reads MNHEY; CDR2 reads SVGAGI. V was clipped by 7 bases and J by 9 bases, with 15 bases between them. The CDR3 region is CASTPGRGSQYF. The CDR3 coding sequence is TGTGCCAGCACCCCGGGTCGCGGGTCCCAGTACTTC.

The J gene is TRBJ2-1, the V gene TRBV30; 7 nucleotides agree with TRBD2. The CDR3 extends over 15 amino acids. The J segment lost 9 bases and the V segment lost 0 bases, leaving 11 bases of the junction unmatched. In germline, CDR1 is GTSNPN, CDR2 SVGIG (reference sequence). The CDR3 DNA reads TGTGCCTGGAGTGTATGGGCAGGGAGGGTGGGTGAGCAGTTCTTC. This gives the protein CAWSVWAGRVGEQFF.

This clonotype was counted only a few times. V usage is TRBV6-1 and J usage is TRBJ1-1; weak D call: TRBD1 (5 bases). The V gene lost 7 bases and the J gene lost 0 bases, with 15 bases spanning the gap. Germline loops: CDR1 MNHNS, CDR2 SASEGT. The CDR3 totals 15 residues. CDR3 residues: CASTDTGSLNTEAFF. The CDR3 nucleotides are TGTGCCAGCACTGATACAGGATCTCTGAACACTGAAGCTTTCTTT.

This clonotype is judged medium-sized. The genes are TRBV19 and TRBJ1-2; a weak D match, TRBD1 (5 bases). Germline-derived CDR1 and CDR2 are LNHDA and SQIVND (reference sequence). This CDR3 is built from 13 residues. Trimming removed 3 bases at V and 4 bases at J, with 9 bases between. CDR3 nucleotides: TGTGCCAGTAGTATGGGAGGGACCTATGGCTACACCTTC. Its protein is CASSMGGTYGYTF.

This clonotype is categorized as medium-sized (0.01 to 0.1%). CDR3 in amino acids: CASLSTGYNSPLHF. The CDR3, as DNA: TGTGCCAGCCTGTCGACAGGGTATAATTCACCCCTCCACTTT. The J gene is TRBJ1-6, the V gene TRBV6-5; 7 bases agree with TRBD1. The germline V gene has CDR1 MNHEY and CDR2 SVGAGI. Trimming took 8 bases from V and 4 from J; bases not matched to a gene: 5. This CDR3 has 14 residues.

About this clonotype itself: The junction shows a germline mismatch at one end, possibly a read error. The V call is TRBV10-3, the J call TRBJ2-7, with D maybe TRBD2 (5 bases). Germline loops: CDR1 ENHRY, CDR2 SYGVKD. The CDR3 is 14 amino acids. Here the CDR3 DNA reads TGTGCCTTCAGTGAGTCGGGGAACTTCTACGAGCAGTACTTC. Its translation: CAFSESGNFYEQYF.

This chain connects TRBV20-1 to TRBJ2-1, with D perhaps given as TRBD1 or TRBD2 (5 bases each). V was cut by 4 bases and J by 10 bases, with 14 bases left in between. CDR3 size: 12 residues. Germline V lookup: CDR1 DFQATT, CDR2 SNEGSKA (reference sequence). The CDR3 coding sequence is TGCAGTGCTAAAACTAGATGGGACGAGCAGTTCTTC. This sequence encodes CSAKTRWDEQFF.

This chain connects TRBV28 to TRBJ1-5, with D hard to call. V shed 4 bases and J shed 5 bases, with 3 bases lying between them. The V gene's germline CDR1 is MDHEN and CDR2 SYDVKM. There are 11 residues in the CDR3. CDR3: CASSYDQPQHF. The DNA of the CDR3 is TGTGCCAGCAGTTACGATCAGCCCCAGCATTTT.

In its sample, this clonotype ranks as medium-sized. The rearrangement links TRBV6-5 to TRBJ1-2; maybe TRBD1 (5 bases). V shed 4 bases and J shed 7 bases, with 16 bases lying between them. Germline CDR1 reads MNHEY; CDR2 reads SVGAGI. The CDR3 loop spans 14 amino acids. The CDR3 region has the DNA TGTGCCAGCAGTTTAGGGCAGGGCCTCGGTGGCTACACCTTC. Translated, it gives CASSLGQGLGGYTF.

This clonotype was seen only a few times. The rearrangement links TRBV11-2 to TRBJ2-7; TRBD1 matches 10 bases. Germline values: CDR1 SGHAT, CDR2 FQNNGV. The CDR3 has 15 amino acids. J lost 2 bases, V lost 6 bases, and 7 bases had no gene match. CDR3 nucleotides: TGTGCCAGCAGAAACCCCGGGACAGGGGCCTACGAGCAGTACTTC. Translated, it gives CASRNPGTGAYEQYF.

Sample share makes this clonotype medium-sized. The chain uses TRBV6-5 and TRBJ2-1; D remains ambiguous. Germline V gives CDR1 MNHEY, CDR2 SVGAGI. V was clipped by 0 bases and J by 9 bases, with 15 bases between them. The CDR3 spans 15 residues. The CDR3 coding sequence is TGTGCCAGCAGTTACTCGAGAGTGGGTGCGGCTGAGCAGTTCTTC. It encodes CASSYSRVGAAEQFF.

V and J are TRBV4-1 and TRBJ1-5, with 8 bases aligning to TRBD1. The CDR3 is 15 amino acids. V shed 3 bases, J shed 3 bases, and the junction held 4 bases outside the gene matches. CDR1 and CDR2 from the germline V gene are MGHRA and YSYEKL. The CDR3 reads CASSHQTGVNQPQHF. The CDR3 region has the DNA TGCGCCAGCAGCCATCAGACAGGGGTCAATCAGCCCCAGCATTTT.

A single count supports this clonotype. One junction end disagrees with the germline gene, perhaps due to a read error. This chain links TRBV6-5 with TRBJ1-4; 9 nucleotides agree with TRBD1. The length of the CDR3 is 19 residues. The V gene's germline CDR1 is MNHEY and CDR2 SVGAGI. CDR3 nucleotides: TGTGCCAGCAGTCCGGGACAGGGTCGTCTTTTTGCAACTAATGAAAAACAGTTTTTT. Translating gives CASSPGQGRLFATNEKQFF.

V and J are TRBV28 and TRBJ2-5, with D tentatively TRBD1 (6 bases). Looked up from germline, CDR1 is MDHEN and CDR2 is SYDVKM. This CDR3 contains 16 residues. V shed 4 bases and J shed 5 bases, with 20 bases lying between them. CDR3 sequence (DNA): TGTGCCAGCAGTTCCTTAACAGGGCTGGCCGACGAGACCCAGTACTTC. It yields the protein CASSSLTGLADETQYF.

The chain links TRBV19 to TRBJ2-5, with 14 bases matching TRBD2. Germline V CDR1 and CDR2: LNHDA, SQIVND (reference sequence). Trimming cost V 3 bases and J 5 bases; bases outside gene matches: 5. The CDR3 has 16 residues. This chain's CDR3 is CASSIRGLAGVETQYF. CDR3 nucleotide sequence: TGTGCCAGTAGTATCCGGGGACTAGCGGGAGTGGAGACCCAGTACTTC.